The present T cell receptor beta chain was sequenced within a study of T cell responses to AZD1222 COVID-19 vaccine. TCRdb's copy holds only in-frame clones and misses some; the assay was immunoSEQ multiplex PCR. The sample lists approximately 110,000 clones, more than 70% seen once, with 4.2% in the top ten. This clone has just a few counts. V was clipped by 0 bases and J by 10 bases; unmatched bases: 12. The CDR3 spans 17 residues. Germline V gene sequence: CDR1 SGHTA, CDR2 FQGTGA. The clonotype was recovered from an adult in good health. V is TRBV7-3 and J is TRBJ2-4, with 10 bases that match TRBD1. The material sequenced was peripheral blood, taken on day 0 of AZD1222 vaccination. The CDR3 is CASSLTAPGTGVQIQYF. The CDR3 coding sequence is TGTGCCAGCAGCTTAACTGCCCCGGGGACAGGGGTTCAAATTCAGTACTTC.